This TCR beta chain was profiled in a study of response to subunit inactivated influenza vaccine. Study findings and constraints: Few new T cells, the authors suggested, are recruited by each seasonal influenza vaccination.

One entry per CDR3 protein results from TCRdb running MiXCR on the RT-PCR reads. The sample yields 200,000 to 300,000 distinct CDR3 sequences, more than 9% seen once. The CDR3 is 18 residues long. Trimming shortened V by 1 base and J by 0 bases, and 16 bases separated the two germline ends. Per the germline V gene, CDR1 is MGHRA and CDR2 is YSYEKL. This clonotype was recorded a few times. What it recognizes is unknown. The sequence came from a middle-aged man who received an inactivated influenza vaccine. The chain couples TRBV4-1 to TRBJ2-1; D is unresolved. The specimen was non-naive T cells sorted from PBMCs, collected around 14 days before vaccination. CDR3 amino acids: CASSQGMIGSSSYNEQFF. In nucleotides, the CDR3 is TGCGCCAGCAGCCAAGGAATGATCGGGTCGAGCTCCTACAATGAGCAGTTCTTC.